This T cell receptor beta chain appears in the sequencing data of a study of T cell repertoires in cytomegalovirus infection. TCRdb fed the reads into MiXCR, producing one record per CDR3 protein. The table has roughly 760,000 distinct CDR3 sequences, less than 40% seen once; the top ten hold around 3%. The V gene's germline CDR1 is SGHRS and CDR2 YFSETQ. V shed 4 bases and J 4 bases; nucleotides not matched to a gene: 14. The CDR3 is 17 residues long. This receptor was obtained from a human donor in good health (CMV status not recorded). Some clones in this sample may be carry-over from other donors' samples. The rearrangement joins TRBV5-1 to TRBJ1-1; TRBD1 matches at 9 bases. Source material: PBMCs. CDR3 nucleotide sequence: TGCGCCAGCAGCCAGTCCCGGGACAGGGTTAGGGGCACTGAAGCTTTCTTT. This encodes CASSQSRDRVRGTEAFF. The variable domain in full, completed from reference TRBV5-1 and TRBJ1-1, reads KAGVTQTPRYLIKTRGQQVTLSCSPISGHRSVSWYQQTPGQGLQFLFEYFSETQRNKGNFPGRFSGRQFSNSRSEMNVSTLELGDSALYLCASSQSRDRVRGTEAFFGQGTRLTVV.